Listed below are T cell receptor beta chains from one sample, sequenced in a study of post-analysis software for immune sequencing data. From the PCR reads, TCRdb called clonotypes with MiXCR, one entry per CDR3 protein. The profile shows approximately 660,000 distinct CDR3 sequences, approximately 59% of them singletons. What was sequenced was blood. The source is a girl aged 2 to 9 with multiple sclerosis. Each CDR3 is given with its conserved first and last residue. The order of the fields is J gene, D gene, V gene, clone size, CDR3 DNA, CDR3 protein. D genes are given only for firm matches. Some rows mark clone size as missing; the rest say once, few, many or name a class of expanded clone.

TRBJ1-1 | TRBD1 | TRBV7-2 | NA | TGTGCCAGCAGCTTAGGCGGACAGGGGGCAACTGAAGCTTTCTTT | CASSLGGQGATEAFF
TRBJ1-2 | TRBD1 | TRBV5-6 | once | TGTGCCAGCAGCTTGGCGACAGGGAGATATGGCTACACCTTC | CASSLATGRYGYTF
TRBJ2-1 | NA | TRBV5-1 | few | TGCGCCAGCAGGGGGGAGTACAATGAGCAGTTCTTC | CASRGEYNEQFF
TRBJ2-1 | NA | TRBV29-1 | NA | TGCAGCGTTGAAGAAAGGTCCTACAATGAGCAGTTCTTC | CSVEERSYNEQFF
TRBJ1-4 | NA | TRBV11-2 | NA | TGTGCCAGCAGCGTCCCCGGGGGGCGCTATGAAAAACTGTTTTTT | CASSVPGGRYEKLFF
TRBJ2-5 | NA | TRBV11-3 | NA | TGTGCCAGCAGCTTATATGGGGAGCGAGAGACCCAGTACTTC | CASSLYGERETQYF
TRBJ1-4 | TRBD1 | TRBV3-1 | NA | TGTGCCAGCAGCCAGGGGGGACAGATAAATGAAAAACTGTTTTTT | CASSQGGQINEKLFF
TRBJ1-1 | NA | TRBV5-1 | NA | TGCGCCAGCAGCTTGTATCAGGGGAACACTGAAGCTTTCTTT | CASSLYQGNTEAFF
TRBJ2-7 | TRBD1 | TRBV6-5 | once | TGTGCCAGCAGTTACGCCGGGACAGGGGGCATTTACGAGCAGTACTTC | CASSYAGTGGIYEQYF
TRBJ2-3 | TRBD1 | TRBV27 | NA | TGTGCCAGCAGTCCTTGGACAGGTGGTACAGATACGCAGTATTTT | CASSPWTGGTDTQYF
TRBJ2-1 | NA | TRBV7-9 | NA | TGTGCCAGCAGCTTACCTTCGCGGGCTCGGGGGGCCCTCAATGAGCAGTTCTTC | CASSLPSRARGALNEQFF
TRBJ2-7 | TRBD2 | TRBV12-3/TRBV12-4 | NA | TGTGCCAGCAGCGGGACTAGGTCCTACGAGCAGTACTTC | CASSGTRSYEQYF
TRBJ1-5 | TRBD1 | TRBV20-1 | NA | TGCAGTGCTTTGGACAGGGGGGGCAATCAGCCCCAGCATTTT | CSALDRGGNQPQHF
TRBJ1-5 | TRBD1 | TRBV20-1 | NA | TGCAGTGCTAGCCACGGACAGGGCAATCAGCCCCAGCATTTT | CSASHGQGNQPQHF
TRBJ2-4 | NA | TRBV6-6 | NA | TGTGCCAGCAGTTACTGGGGGGTAGCCAAAAACATTCAGTACTTC | CASSYWGVAKNIQYF